This T cell receptor (beta chain) was documented in a study of cytomegalovirus exposure and HLA in healthy donors (dated by TCRdb to the late 2010s). For the study in its entirety: An earlier analysis of roughly 500 of the donors reported 276 Gb of sequence data and 90 million to 120 million unique TCR beta sequences obtained from about 200 million T cells. Every repertoire in the discovery cohort had been generated on one and the same sequencing platform. A later genetic analysis used genome-wide SNP genotypes for about three fifths of the roughly 700 donors, treating that subset as a discovery cohort. Among 398 genotyped donors of the cohort, an average of approximately 240,000 unique TCR beta nucleotide sequences was sequenced per donor, of which approximately 19% were non-productive. To predict cytomegalovirus infection status, the study combined high-throughput TCR immunosequencing, statistical association of individual TCRs with disease status, and machine learning. Donor age, sex, ethnicity and CMV serostatus were collected together with the repertoire data. To decide whether each TCR beta V gene segment behaved as functional or pseudogenic, an earlier analysis of several hundred of the donors relied on high-throughput TCR beta sequencing. HLA typing covered class I and class II loci at four-digit resolution. To study patterns of TCR occurrence, a later analysis re-analyzed previously published TCR beta repertoires from more than 550 donors and added high-resolution HLA genotyping. The study profiled the T cell repertoires of more than 500 subjects by immunosequencing and related them to cytomegalovirus serostatus. Along with the approximately 700-subject first cohort, a separate validation cohort of over a hundred different subjects was used. The number of typed donors differed by locus: about 620-640 for A, B, C, DRB1 and DQB1; approximately 540 for DQA1; 606 for DPA1; and around 490 for DPB1. The study aimed to test whether cataloging public T cell receptors could reveal signatures of past pathogen exposure. Rather than using new phenotypic data, the later analysis identified candidate immune exposures from TCR beta sequences and from how often those sequences occurred across donors. A handful of DR-DQ haplotypes were handled as single units for association and clustering because linkage in the cohort was strong. Of the 300 to 450 genotyped donors, over 80% were placed in the genetic ancestry cluster associated with self-reported Caucasian donors. Around 300 gigabases of sequencing data and roughly 90 million unique TCR sequences were included in an early release covering roughly 600 HLA-typed donors.

The sample holds one count of this clone. What antigen it recognizes has not been identified. The junction shows a germline mismatch at one end, possibly a read error. Other DNA sequences in the sample encode the same CDR3. Library preparation employed the immunoSEQ multiplex PCR assay. A mixture of 60 forward primers for TCR Vbeta segments and 13 reverse primers for TCR Jbeta segments was used in the multiplex PCR. Amplification of the CDR3 region of rearranged TCR beta genes was performed with a multiplex PCR assay on genomic DNA. On the Illumina HiSeq System, the amplified TCR beta libraries were sequenced as 87-base-pair reads. Regarding the original processing steps: A later analysis counted tens of millions of unique TCR beta chains across the 650 to 700 repertoires, and approximately 11 million of these chains were shared by at least two donors. Raw reads were error-corrected and collapsed into unique sequences with a nearest-neighbor algorithm that merged closely related sequences to remove PCR and sequencing errors. Alignment of CDR3 sequences to IMGT reference sequences was used to assign V, D and J gene segments. For a sequence to be retained, at least a six-nucleotide match to both a V gene segment and a J gene segment was required. A rearrangement was called productive if the CDR3 had no stop codons and remained in frame with V and J, and every other rearrangement was called non-productive. CDR3 was defined according to IMGT convention as the region running from the second conserved V-encoded cysteine to the conserved J-encoded phenylalanine. Sequences without an unambiguous match to a single V gene segment were excluded from the earlier analysis of 587 of the donors. In an earlier analysis of 500 to 750 of the donors, V segments were called functional above 56.7% productive rearrangements and were called segregating when the between-donor standard deviation exceeded 5%. A statistical classification framework was built to diagnose cytomegalovirus status from the catalog of TCR beta chain sequences. In a later analysis, TCR nucleotide sequences were compared against IMGT/GENE-DB human TR gene sequences so that V and J genes could be assigned. Using the TCRdist pipeline, a later analysis assigned CDR3 sequences along with most-parsimonious VDJ recombination scenarios. In a later analysis, each TCR beta chain was defined by its CDR3 amino acid sequence together with its V-gene family, and reads lacking a unique V-gene family were excluded. In a later analysis, a few hundred highly shared, low-generation-probability nucleotide sequences were removed to address suspected cross-contamination and a sequencing artifact. For each public chain, a later analysis derived a clonal expansion index from normalized ranks of inferred template counts within each repertoire. A later analysis computed generation probabilities with a VDJ recombination model fitted to out-of-frame rearrangements, and checked the results against IGoR. In a later analysis, hypergeometric tests were used to score TCR-TCR, TCR-HLA and TCR-CMV co-occurrence, with a repertoire-size bias correction applied to TCR pairs. A later analysis estimated false discovery rates by permuting HLA or CMV assignments 20 times. In a later analysis, co-occurring TCRs were grouped using DBSCAN, with TCRdist sequence similarity added in when clustering inside HLA-allele-positive subsets. Repertoires with fewer than 30,000 or more than 120,000 public chains, plus five repertoires with anomalous nucleotide sharing, were excluded from co-occurrence clustering. TCRdb retrieved this table from immuneACCESS and kept in-frame rearrangements only. Not all clones are present; in checked studies, unresolved V genes account for under half, and no reason is known for the remainder. D and trimming were read from the DNA, whereas the V and J calls and clone size are those reported in that table. The sample includes about 200,000 clones, with over 65% observed a single time. The ten largest clonotypes hold 15% to 18% of the sample.

Study-wide findings and limitations: Compared with the 666-donor mean, donors in an Asian-associated ancestry cluster had fewer N-insertions in productive TCRs, according to a later genetic analysis. Sequencing depth was assumed to be roughly uniform across donors in the presence/absence analyses, though that assumption may not hold. Cytomegalovirus status was reported to be diagnosed by the classifier with high specificity and sensitivity in both the original and validation cohorts. According to a later analysis, parvovirus B19, influenza, CMV and Epstein-Barr virus appeared linked to several top co-occurrence clusters. While some public TCRs were present in many individuals, most TCR sequences turned up only very rarely across donors. Roughly 15 rarely observed V segments, including chromosome 9 orphons, were excluded from the earlier analysis of almost 600 of the donors because counts were too low. At a false discovery rate of 0.05, a later analysis linked about 16,000 TCR beta sequences to specific HLA alleles. Because the 87-base-pair reads could not distinguish some IMGT-functional V segments, including TRBV6-2 and TRBV6-3, those segments were excluded. For the cohort, immune exposure information was limited to CMV serostatus. Three of the identified cytomegalovirus-associated TCR beta chains were confirmed in vitro to be specific for cytomegalovirus antigens. A further reported finding was that TCR beta sequences accurately predicted the HLA-A and HLA-B alleles for most subjects in the first cohort. According to a later analysis, most CMV-associated TCR beta chains appeared to be HLA-restricted, and the HLA associations seemed to be driven largely by CMV exposure. The sequencing pipeline was judged likely to have produced a cluster of highly shared sequence variants as a technical artifact. The study gave a list of 150 to 200 TCR beta chains associated with cytomegalovirus. Linkage disequilibrium might explain the correlated functional status among segregating V segments, but an unknown experimental factor could not be excluded. V-gene and J-gene trimming of TCR beta chains was associated with a missense DCLRE1C variant in a later genetic analysis, and the association was replicated in an independent cohort. Only TCR beta chains were sequenced in this cohort, and the absence of alpha or paired-chain data limited detectable features. Compared with equally common non-associated chains, HLA-associated TCR beta chains in a later analysis were more clonally expanded and had lower generation probabilities. In an earlier analysis of about 540 of the donors, most TCR beta V segments were observed in productive rearrangements about 87% or about 30% of the time, broadly matching IMGT annotations. A later analysis found that TCR association rates varied across HLA loci, with DRB1 alleles showing the most associated TCRs and HLA-C alleles the fewest. When HLA alleles, especially DR and DQ, strongly co-occurred, TCR associations were difficult to assign to individual alleles. The authors suggested that the approach could potentially be generalized to other disease states and immunological phenotypes. Because HLA typing was unavailable for some donors at each locus, only the typed subset was used in association tests.

The CDR3 runs 14 amino acids, cysteine and phenylalanine included. Only CDR3 DNA is held: 42 bases, read in frame from base 1. CDR1 and CDR2, per the germline V gene (reference sequence), are LNHNV and YYDKDF. The cohort was made up of 500 to 800 healthy bone marrow donors. All cohort members were sampled while nominally healthy, although unrecorded immune exposures were likely present. The donor was CMV seronegative and belonged to the group of 352 seronegative cohort members. Each donor provided a peripheral blood sample, and peripheral blood mononuclear cells were used for TCR beta sequencing. Genomic DNA was extracted from the blood cell samples with the Qiagen DNeasy Blood Extraction Kit.

The sequencing input was PBMCs. This clonotype was obtained from a man aged 35 to 55 in good health and CMV-seronegative. This sequence uses TRBV15 and TRBJ1-2; TRBD1 matches 9 bases in the middle. The nucleotides are TGTGCCACTAGCAGAGAGACAGGGGGGTATGGCTACACCTTC. This codes for CATSRETGGYGYTF.